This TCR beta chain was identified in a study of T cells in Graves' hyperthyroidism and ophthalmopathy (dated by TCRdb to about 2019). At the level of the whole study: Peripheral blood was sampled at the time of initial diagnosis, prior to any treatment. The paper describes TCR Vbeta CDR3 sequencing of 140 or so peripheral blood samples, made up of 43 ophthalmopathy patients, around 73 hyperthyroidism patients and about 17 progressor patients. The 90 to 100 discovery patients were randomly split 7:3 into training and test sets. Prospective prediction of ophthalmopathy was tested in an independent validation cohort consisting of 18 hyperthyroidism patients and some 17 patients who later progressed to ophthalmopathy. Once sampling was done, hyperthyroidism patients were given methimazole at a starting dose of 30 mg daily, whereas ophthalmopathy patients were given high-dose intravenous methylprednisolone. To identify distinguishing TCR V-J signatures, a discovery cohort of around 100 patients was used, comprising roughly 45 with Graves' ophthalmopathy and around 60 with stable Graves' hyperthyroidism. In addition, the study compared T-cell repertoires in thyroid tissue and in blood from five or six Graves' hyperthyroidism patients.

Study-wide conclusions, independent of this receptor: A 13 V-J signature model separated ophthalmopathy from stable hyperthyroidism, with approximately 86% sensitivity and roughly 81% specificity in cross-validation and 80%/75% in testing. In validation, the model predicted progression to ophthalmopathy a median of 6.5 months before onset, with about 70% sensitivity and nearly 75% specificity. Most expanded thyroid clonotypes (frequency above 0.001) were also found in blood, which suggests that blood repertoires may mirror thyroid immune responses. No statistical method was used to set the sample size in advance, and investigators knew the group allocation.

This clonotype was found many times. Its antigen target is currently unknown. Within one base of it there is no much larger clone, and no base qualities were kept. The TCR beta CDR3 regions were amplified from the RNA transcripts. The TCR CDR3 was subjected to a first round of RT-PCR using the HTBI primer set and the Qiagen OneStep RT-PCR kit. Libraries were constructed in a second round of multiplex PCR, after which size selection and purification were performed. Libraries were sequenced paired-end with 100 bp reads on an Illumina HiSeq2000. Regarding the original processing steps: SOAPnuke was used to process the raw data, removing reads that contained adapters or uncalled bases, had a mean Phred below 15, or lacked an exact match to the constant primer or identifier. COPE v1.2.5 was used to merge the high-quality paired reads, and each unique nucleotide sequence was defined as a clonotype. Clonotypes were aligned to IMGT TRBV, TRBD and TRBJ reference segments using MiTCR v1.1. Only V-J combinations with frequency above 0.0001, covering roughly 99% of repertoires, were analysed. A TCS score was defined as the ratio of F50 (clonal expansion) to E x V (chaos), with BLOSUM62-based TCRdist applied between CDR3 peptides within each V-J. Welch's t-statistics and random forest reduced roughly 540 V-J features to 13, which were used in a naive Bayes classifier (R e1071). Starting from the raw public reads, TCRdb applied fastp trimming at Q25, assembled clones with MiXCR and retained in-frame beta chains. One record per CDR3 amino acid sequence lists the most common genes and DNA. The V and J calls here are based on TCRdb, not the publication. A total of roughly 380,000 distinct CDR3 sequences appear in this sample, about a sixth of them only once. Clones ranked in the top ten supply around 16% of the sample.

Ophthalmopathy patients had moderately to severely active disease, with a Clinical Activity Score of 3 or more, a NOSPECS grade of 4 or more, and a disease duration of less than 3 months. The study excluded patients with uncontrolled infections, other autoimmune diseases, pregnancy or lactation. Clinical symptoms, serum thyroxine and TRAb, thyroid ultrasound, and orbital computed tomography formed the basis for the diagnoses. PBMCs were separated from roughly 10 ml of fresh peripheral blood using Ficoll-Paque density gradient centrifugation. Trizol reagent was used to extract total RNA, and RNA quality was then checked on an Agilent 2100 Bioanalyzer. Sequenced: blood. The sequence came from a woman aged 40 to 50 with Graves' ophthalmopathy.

Here the CDR3 is given as CASRRTGNGETQYF. At the DNA level, the sequence is TGTGCCAGCAGACGGACAGGGAATGGGGAGACCCAGTACTTC. The receptor chain draws on TRBV12-3 or TRBV12-4 and TRBJ2-5, with 8 middle bases fitting TRBD1. The CDR3 runs 14 residues from the cysteine to the phenylalanine. The entry retains the CDR3 DNA only, 42 bases that are in frame from base 1. Here V drops 6 bases and J drops 5 bases, and the junction holds 8 bases not matched to any gene.